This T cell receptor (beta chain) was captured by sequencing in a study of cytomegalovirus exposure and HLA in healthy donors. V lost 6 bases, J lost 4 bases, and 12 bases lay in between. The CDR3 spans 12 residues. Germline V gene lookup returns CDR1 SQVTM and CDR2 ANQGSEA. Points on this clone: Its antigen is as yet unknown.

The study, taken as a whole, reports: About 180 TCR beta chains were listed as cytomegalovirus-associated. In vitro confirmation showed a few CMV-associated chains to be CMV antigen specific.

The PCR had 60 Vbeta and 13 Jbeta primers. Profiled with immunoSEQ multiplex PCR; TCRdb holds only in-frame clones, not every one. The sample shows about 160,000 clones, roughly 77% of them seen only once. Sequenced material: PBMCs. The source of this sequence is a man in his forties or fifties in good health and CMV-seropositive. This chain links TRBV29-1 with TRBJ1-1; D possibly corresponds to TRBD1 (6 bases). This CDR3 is CSVGQTGTEAFF. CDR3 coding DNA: TGCAGCGTCGGACAGACGGGCACTGAAGCTTTCTTT.